The present T cell receptor (beta chain) was sequenced within a study of T cells after yellow fever vaccination. Study information: Libraries from low-cell-number fractions were prepared with the SMART-Seq v4 Ultra Low Input RNA kit. Findings and caveats of the study: The secondary T-cell response peaked on day 5, not day 15, but was weaker.

Concerning this clonotype: Its antigen is not known.

Production of TCR cDNA was by 5'RACE template switching, which also added a universal primer site and UMIs. MiXCR was run by TCRdb on the 5' RACE reads, yielding one entry per CDR3 protein. The data hold some 350,000 distinct CDR3 sequences, with about 9.5% observed a single time. The sequence was collected from a man aged 18-30 years who received the YFV17D yellow fever vaccine. This material consisted of PBMCs, taken on the day of the first yellow fever vaccination.

Here the CDR3 reads CASRQGTGWLEKLFF. The DNA of the CDR3 is TGTGCCAGCAGGCAAGGGACAGGGTGGCTTGAAAAACTGTTTTTT. The V gene is TRBV11-2, the J gene TRBJ1-4, with 9 positions matching TRBD1. Germline CDR1 is SGHAT and CDR2 is FQNNGV. After removal of 6 bases from V and 7 bases from J, the junction contained 9 bases not matched to a gene. CDR3 length: 15 residues.